These 11 T cell receptor beta chains share one sample of origin, sequenced in a study of T cells after yellow fever vaccination. TCRdb reprocessed the 5' RACE reads via MiXCR and lists one record per CDR3 protein. The sample includes about 330,000 distinct CDR3 sequences, roughly 8.4% of them seen just once. This specimen was PBMCs, taken approximately 40 days after the first yellow fever vaccination. Source of these receptors: a man between 18 and 29 years old who received the YFV17D yellow fever vaccine.

This clonotype was observed a few times. The chain joins TRBV5-6 to TRBJ2-7; the D is unclear. The germline CDR1 and CDR2 sequences are SGHDT and YYEEEE. CDR3 length: 13 residues. With 0 bases removed from V and 9 bases from J, the gap between germline ends came to 13 bases. The CDR3 sequence: CASSLGSAIGQYF. The CDR3 bases are TGTGCCAGCAGCTTGGGGTCCGCCATAGGGCAGTACTTC.

The chain uses TRBV10-3 and TRBJ2-5; 10 bases align to TRBD2. V shed 10 bases and J 2 bases; nucleotides not matched to a gene: 7. The CDR3 runs 14 residues. From germline, CDR1 is ENHRY and CDR2 SYGVKD. For the CDR3, the DNA is TGTGCCACCAGACCTAGCGGGAGTCAAGAGACCCAGTACTTC. As protein: CATRPSGSQETQYF.

The chain joins TRBV4-3 to TRBJ2-7; 8 bases are shared with TRBD2. V was clipped by 4 bases and J by 0 bases; unmatched bases: 11. The CDR3 has 17 residues. Per germline, CDR1 LGHNA and CDR2 YSLEER. The CDR3 coding sequence is TGCGCCAGCAGCCCGTCCTGGCGGGGGGTACCCTCCTACGAGCAGTACTTC. Translated, it gives CASSPSWRGVPSYEQYF.

The chain links TRBV7-9 to TRBJ1-1; 8 nucleotides line up with TRBD1. The CDR3 has 15 residues. V shed 4 bases and J 2 bases; nucleotides not matched to a gene: 6. Germline V CDR1 and CDR2: SEHNR, FQNEAQ (reference sequence). CDR3 sequence: CASSSDRGYNTEAFF. The DNA for the CDR3 is TGTGCCAGCAGCTCAGACAGGGGATATAACACTGAAGCTTTCTTT. Based on the CDR3 plus reference TRBV7-9 and TRBJ1-1, the full variable domain is DTGVSQNPRHKITKRGQNVTFRCDPISEHNRLYWYRQTLGQGPEFLTYFQNEAQLEKSRLLSDRFSAERPKGSFSTLEIQRTEQGDSAMYLCASSSDRGYNTEAFFGQGTRLTVV.

This clonotype was seen only a few times. The chain is built from TRBV25-1 and TRBJ2-1; no definite D call. Germline assignment: CDR1 MGHDK and CDR2 SYGVNS. Trimming left V 6 bases short and J 4 bases short, with 16 bases between. The CDR3 runs 15 residues. CDR3 amino acids: CASSAAAQHYNEQFF. CDR3 sequence (DNA): TGTGCCAGCAGCGCGGCGGCGCAGCATTACAATGAGCAGTTCTTC.

The rearrangement joins TRBV4-1 to TRBJ2-1; D is ambiguous. V lost 0 bases, J lost 4 bases, and 13 bases lay in between. The CDR3 contains 16 residues. Germline CDR1 reads MGHRA; CDR2 reads YSYEKL. CDR3: CASSQDSRKAYNEQFF. CDR3 in DNA: TGCGCCAGCAGCCAAGATAGTAGAAAGGCTTACAATGAGCAGTTCTTC.

The V gene is TRBV6-2 or TRBV6-3, the J gene TRBJ2-5; perhaps TRBD2 as D (5 bases). In germline, CDR1 is MNHEY, CDR2 SVGEGT. Trimming pared 2 bases from V and 2 bases from J, leaving 12 bases between. CDR3 length: 15 amino acids. The CDR3 protein is CASSYGAVDQETQYF. CDR3 sequence (DNA): TGTGCCAGCAGTTACGGAGCGGTAGATCAAGAGACCCAGTACTTC.

The rearrangement uses TRBV5-1 and TRBJ1-3, with a weak D call TRBD1 (5 bases). CDR3 size: 14 residues. In germline, CDR1 is SGHRS, CDR2 YFSETQ. Trimming stripped 4 bases from V and 4 bases from J, with 12 bases between. The chain's CDR3 is CASSPGTEGNTIYF. The CDR3 coding sequence is TGCGCCAGCAGCCCGGGGACGGAAGGAAACACCATATATTTT. The variable domain in full, completed from reference TRBV5-1 and TRBJ1-3, reads KAGVTQTPRYLIKTRGQQVTLSCSPISGHRSVSWYQQTPGQGLQFLFEYFSETQRNKGNFPGRFSGRQFSNSRSEMNVSTLELGDSALYLCASSPGTEGNTIYFGEGSWLTVV.

This chain joins TRBV20-1 and TRBJ2-5, with unresolved D. From germline, CDR1 is DFQATT and CDR2 SNEGSKA (reference sequence). The CDR3 is 14 amino acids. With 6 bases removed from V and 6 bases from J, the gap between germline ends came to 20 bases. DNA of the CDR3: TGCAGTGCCCCCATTCCCGGACGTGTACAGACCCAGTACTTC. It encodes CSAPIPGRVQTQYF.

This clonotype was seen many times. This rearrangement joins TRBV5-1 to TRBJ1-3; 7 bases are shared with TRBD1. The J segment lost 0 bases and the V segment lost 4 bases, leaving 13 bases of the junction unmatched. CDR1 and CDR2 from the germline V gene are SGHRS and YFSETQ. The CDR3 is 18 residues long. DNA of the CDR3: TGCGCCAGCAGCCCAAGAACCGTGGGACAGAGCTCTGGAAACACCATATATTTT. Its translation: CASSPRTVGQSSGNTIYF.

This clonotype was counted ten times or more. The chain is built from TRBV18 and TRBJ2-7; D call uncertain. Trimming stripped 4 bases from V and 3 bases from J, with 13 bases between. Germline-derived CDR1 and CDR2 are KGHSH and LQKENI. This CDR3 comprises 14 residues. The CDR3 DNA is TGTGCCAGCTCACTGTCCGGGCCCCGCTACGAGCAGTACGTC. Translating gives CASSLSGPRYEQYV.